These T cell receptor beta chains were read from a single sample in a study of shared clonotypes between healthy human individuals. Sequenced by immunoSEQ multiplex PCR; TCRdb stores in-frame clones only, minus some. Of 2 million to 2.5 million clones in the sample, roughly 91% were seen once. The sequenced material came from naive CD8+ T cells from PBMCs. All receptors derive from a man younger than 35 in good health. Some clones in this sample may be carry-over from other donors' samples. CDR3s include the opening cysteine and the closing phenylalanine or tryptophan. Each record gives: D gene, J gene, V gene, clone size, CDR3 DNA, CDR3 protein. A D gene is named only where the DNA matches it firmly. Some rows mark clone size as missing; the rest say once, few, many or name a class of expanded clone.

D: -
J: TRBJ2-7
V: TRBV4-3
size: -
DNA: TGCGCCAGCAGCCAGGGGCGGTTTGACTACGAGCAGTACTTC
CDR3: CASSQGRFDYEQYF

D: -
J: TRBJ1-2
V: TRBV4-1
size: -
DNA: TGCGCCAGCAGCCAAGTAACTGTCTTCTATGGCTACACCTTC
CDR3: CASSQVTVFYGYTF

D: TRBD1
J: TRBJ1-2
V: TRBV7-9
size: -
DNA: TGTGCCAGCAGCTCGGGACAGGATAACTATGGCTACACCTTC
CDR3: CASSSGQDNYGYTF

D: -
J: TRBJ2-7
V: TRBV6-6
size: once
DNA: TGTGCCAGCAGTCCAGGGTACGCTACCAAAACCTACGAGCAGTACTTC
CDR3: CASSPGYATKTYEQYF

D: TRBD1
J: TRBJ2-3
V: TRBV19
size: -
DNA: TGTGCCAGTAGTTCAGGGACAGCTAGCACAGATACGCAGTATTTT
CDR3: CASSSGTASTDTQYF

D: -
J: TRBJ1-1
V: TRBV27
size: -
DNA: TGTGCCAGCAGTCGCACAGGGCACACTGAAGCTTTCTTT
CDR3: CASSRTGHTEAFF

D: -
J: TRBJ2-1
V: TRBV2
size: -
DNA: TGTGCCAGCAGTGAAGCCTGGGGGGTAAATGAGCAGTTCTTC
CDR3: CASSEAWGVNEQFF

D: -
J: TRBJ1-1
V: TRBV28
size: -
DNA: TGTGCCAGCAGTTCCGACAGAACCTCGAACACTGAAGCTTTCTTT
CDR3: CASSSDRTSNTEAFF

D: -
J: TRBJ2-5
V: TRBV27
size: -
DNA: TGTGCCAGCAGTCCCTCGTACAGACGTGGGTACCAAGAGACCCAGTACTTC
CDR3: CASSPSYRRGYQETQYF

D: -
J: TRBJ2-5
V: TRBV7-9
size: -
DNA: TGTGCCAGCAGCCCCCCGGGTTCCGTAAGGGAGACCCAGTACTTC
CDR3: CASSPPGSVRETQYF